The rows below give T cell receptor beta chains drawn from one sample of a study of Tregs in tolerant kidney transplant recipients. Generated by immunoSEQ multiplex PCR, the TCRdb table keeps only in-frame clones and is missing some. Here the sample spans 50,000 to 75,000 clones, roughly 98% being singletons. The sequenced sample was Tregs from blood, obtained before the transplant. These receptors all come from a human donor who received a combined kidney and bone marrow transplant. CDR3s include the opening cysteine and the closing phenylalanine or tryptophan. D genes are given only for firm matches. Rows may omit the clone size; those that give it use once, few, many or a size class.

NA,TRBJ2-5,TRBD2,TRBV5-1,TGCGCCAGCAGCTTAGGACTAGCGTGGCAAGAGACCCAGTACTTC,CASSLGLAWQETQYF
NA,TRBJ1-1,TRBD1,TRBV11-3,TGTGCCAGCAGCACTCCGACAGGGGCCACTGAAGCTTTCTTT,CASSTPTGATEAFF
NA,TRBJ1-5,TRBD1,TRBV6-1,TGTGCCAGCTTTGACAGGGAGGTTCAGCCCCAGCATTTT,CASFDREVQPQHF
NA,TRBJ2-1,NA,TRBV9,TGTGCCAGCAGCGTAGGGTCTGGGACAACGATACAGTTCTTC,CASSVGSGTTIQFF
NA,TRBJ2-3,NA,TRBV4-1,TGCGCCAGCAGTTGGGAACGGGATGAGGATACGCAGTATTTT,CASSWERDEDTQYF
NA,TRBJ2-3,TRBD2,TRBV5-1,TGCGCCAGCAGCTTCCTAGCGGGCACAGATACGCAGTATTTT,CASSFLAGTDTQYF
NA,TRBJ1-1,NA,TRBV9,TGTGCCAGCAGCGTAGGTCCAGAGAACACTGAAGCTTTCTTT,CASSVGPENTEAFF
NA,TRBJ1-6,NA,TRBV7-2,TGTGCCAGCAGCTTAGTTTCGGGTTATAATTCACCCCTCCACTTT,CASSLVSGYNSPLHF
once,TRBJ2-7,NA,TRBV7-6,TGTGCCAGCAGCTTAGGGCAGGGTGGGGACGAGCAGTACTTC,CASSLGQGGDEQYF
NA,TRBJ2-7,NA,TRBV7-2,TGTGCCAGCAGCTCGAACCTAGCGTTATCCTACGAGCAGTACTTC,CASSSNLALSYEQYF
NA,TRBJ2-6,TRBD1,TRBV27,TGTGCCAGCAGTTTTAGCCGGACAGGTTTCTTGACTGGGGCCAACGTCCTGACTTTC,CASSFSRTGFLTGANVLTF
NA,TRBJ2-5,NA,TRBV11-3,TGTGCCAGCAGCTTAGGCGGTCTCATAGGTGAGACCCAGTACTTC,CASSLGGLIGETQYF
NA,TRBJ2-3,NA,TRBV4-3,TGCGCCAGCAGCCGAAGTAGCGGAACCATAGATACGCAGTATTTT,CASSRSSGTIDTQYF
once,TRBJ2-7,NA,TRBV18,TGTGCCAGCTCACTAGAACCGAGCCGGTACGAGCAGTACTTC,CASSLEPSRYEQYF
NA,TRBJ2-1,TRBD1,TRBV5-1,TGCGCCAGCAGCTACGGGACAGGGTCCTACAATGAGCAGTTCTTC,CASSYGTGSYNEQFF
NA,TRBJ1-2,NA,TRBV29-1,TGCAGCGCCCGAGGACAGCCCTATGGCTACACCTTC,CSARGQPYGYTF
NA,TRBJ1-6,TRBD1,TRBV5-6,TGTGCCAGCAGTATAACAGGGGTTGCACCCCTCCACTTT,CASSITGVAPLHF